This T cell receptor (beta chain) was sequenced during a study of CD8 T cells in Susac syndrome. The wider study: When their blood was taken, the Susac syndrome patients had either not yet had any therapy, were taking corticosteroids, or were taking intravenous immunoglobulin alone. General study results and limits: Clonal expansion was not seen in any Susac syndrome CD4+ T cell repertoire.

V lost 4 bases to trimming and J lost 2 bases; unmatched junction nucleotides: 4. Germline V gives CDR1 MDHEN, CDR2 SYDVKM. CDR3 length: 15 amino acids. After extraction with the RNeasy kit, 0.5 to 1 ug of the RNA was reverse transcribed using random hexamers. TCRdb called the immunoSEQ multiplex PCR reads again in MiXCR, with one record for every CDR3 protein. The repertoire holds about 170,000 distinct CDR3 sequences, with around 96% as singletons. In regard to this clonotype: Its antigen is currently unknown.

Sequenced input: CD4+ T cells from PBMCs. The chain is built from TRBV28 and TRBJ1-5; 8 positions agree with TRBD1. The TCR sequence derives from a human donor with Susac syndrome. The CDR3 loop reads CASSSGQGGNQPQHF. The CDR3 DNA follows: TGTGCCAGCAGTTCAGGACAGGGTGGCAATCAGCCCCAGCATTTT. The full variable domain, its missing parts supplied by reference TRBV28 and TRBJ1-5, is DVKVTQSSRYLVKRTGEKVFLECVQDMDHENMFWYRQDPGLGLRLIYFSYDVKMKEKGDIPEGYSVSREKKERFSLILESASTNQTSMYLCASSSGQGGNQPQHFGDGTRLSIL.